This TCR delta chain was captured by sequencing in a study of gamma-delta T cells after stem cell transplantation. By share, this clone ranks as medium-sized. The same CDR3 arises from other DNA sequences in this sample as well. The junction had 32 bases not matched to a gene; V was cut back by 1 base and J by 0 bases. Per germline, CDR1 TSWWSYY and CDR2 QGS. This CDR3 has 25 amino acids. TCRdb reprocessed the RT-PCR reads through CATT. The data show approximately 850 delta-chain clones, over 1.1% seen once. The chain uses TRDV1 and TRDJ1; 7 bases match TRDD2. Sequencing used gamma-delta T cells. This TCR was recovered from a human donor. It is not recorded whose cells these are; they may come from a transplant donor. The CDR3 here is CALGERISSPFLRILAADYTDKLIF. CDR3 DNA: TGTGCTCTTGGGGAACGTATCTCATCCCCTTTCCTACGTATCCTTGCTGCGGATTACACCGATAAACTCATCTTT.